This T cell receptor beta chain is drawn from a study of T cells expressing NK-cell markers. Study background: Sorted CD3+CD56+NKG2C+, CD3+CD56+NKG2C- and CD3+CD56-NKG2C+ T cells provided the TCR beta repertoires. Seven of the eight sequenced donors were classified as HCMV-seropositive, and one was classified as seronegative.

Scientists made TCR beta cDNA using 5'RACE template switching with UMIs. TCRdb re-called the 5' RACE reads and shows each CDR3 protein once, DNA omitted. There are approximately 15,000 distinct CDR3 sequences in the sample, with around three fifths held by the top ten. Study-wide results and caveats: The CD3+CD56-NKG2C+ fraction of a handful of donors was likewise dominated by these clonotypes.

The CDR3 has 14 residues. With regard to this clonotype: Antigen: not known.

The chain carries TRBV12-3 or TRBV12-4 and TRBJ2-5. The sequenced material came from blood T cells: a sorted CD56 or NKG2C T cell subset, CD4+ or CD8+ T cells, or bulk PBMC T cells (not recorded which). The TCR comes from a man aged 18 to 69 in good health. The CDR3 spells CASSLWGFQETQYF.